The next 3 T cell receptor beta chains were all read from a single sample in a study of blood T cell repertoires in COVID-19. The table came from immunoSEQ multiplex PCR; TCRdb's copy has only in-frame clones and leaves some out. The sample yields approximately 47,000 clones, under 95% seen once. The sequenced sample was peripheral blood. The receptors come from a man aged 65 to 85 with active COVID-19.

The gene calls are TRBV2 and TRBJ2-3; TRBD1 agrees at 8 bases. The V gene's germline CDR1 is SNHLY and CDR2 FYNNEI. Trimming at V came to 5 bases and at J to 4 bases, leaving 5 bases not matched to a gene. This CDR3 contains 14 residues. The CDR3 DNA is TGTGCCAGCAGTTTTGGACAGGGCCCAGATACGCAGTATTTT. As protein: CASSFGQGPDTQYF.

Only one count was recorded for this clone. The chain is built from TRBV28 and TRBJ1-1, with a weak D call TRBD1 (6 bases). V lost 3 bases and J 5 bases, leaving 19 bases between the germline ends. This CDR3 spans 16 amino acids. Germline V gene sequence: CDR1 MDHEN, CDR2 SYDVKM. Here the CDR3 reads CASSFPGQGSSTEAFF. In DNA, the CDR3 is TGTGCCAGCAGTTTTCCGGGCCAGGGGTCCTCAACTGAAGCTTTCTTT.

This sequence joins TRBV30 and TRBJ1-6; 7 bases are a match to TRBD1. The CDR3 contains 15 residues. Germline trimming cut 1 base from V and 9 bases from J; bases unmatched to any gene: 9. CDR1 is GTSNPN, CDR2 SVGIG, per germline (reference sequence). CDR3 in DNA: TGTGCCTGGAGTGCCGGGACAGCGAATTTTTCACCCCTCCACTTT. Its protein product is CAWSAGTANFSPLHF.